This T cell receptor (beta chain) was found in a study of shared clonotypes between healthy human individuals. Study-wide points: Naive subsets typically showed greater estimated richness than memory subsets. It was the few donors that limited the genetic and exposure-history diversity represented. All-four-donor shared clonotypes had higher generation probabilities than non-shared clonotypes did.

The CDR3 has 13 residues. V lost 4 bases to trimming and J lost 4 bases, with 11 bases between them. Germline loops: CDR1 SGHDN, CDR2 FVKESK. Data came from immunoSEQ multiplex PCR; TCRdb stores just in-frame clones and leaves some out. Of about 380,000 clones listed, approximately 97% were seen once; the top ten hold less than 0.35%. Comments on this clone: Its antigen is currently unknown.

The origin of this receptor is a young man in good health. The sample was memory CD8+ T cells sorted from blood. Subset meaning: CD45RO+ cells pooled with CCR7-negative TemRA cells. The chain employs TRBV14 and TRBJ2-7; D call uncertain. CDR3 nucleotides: TGTGCCAGCAGCCCGAAACGGCGTTACGAGCAGTACTTC. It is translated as CASSPKRRYEQYF.